This T cell receptor (beta chain) was found in a study of neoadjuvant nivolumab and ipilimumab in lung cancer. Study observations and caveats: Blood richness before therapy tracked richness in tumors resected after neoadjuvant therapy. Only a single major-pathologic-response sample was available for clonality analysis. Only two of four nivolumab-treated tumors gained richness and clonality by surgery.

Clones were read by immunoSEQ multiplex PCR, and TCRdb kept only the in-frame ones, dropping some. The sample includes about 15,000 clones, less than 75% of them seen just once. As concerns this clone: Its antigen is currently unknown.

Germline CDR1 is KGHSH and CDR2 is LQKENI. The junction had 7 bases not matched to a gene; V was cut back by 3 bases and J by 0 bases. The CDR3 length is 16 residues. The chain combines TRBV18 with TRBJ1-1; 7 bases match TRBD1. This TCR derives from an adult with non-small cell lung cancer. Source: peripheral blood, taken after neoadjuvant nivolumab, alone or with ipilimumab, at or shortly before surgery. CDR3 bases: TGTGCCAGCTCACCCGGACAGGCGGGAATGAACACTGAAGCTTTCTTT. Amino acid sequence: CASSPGQAGMNTEAFF. Looking up the rest from reference TRBV18 and TRBJ1-1 gives the full variable domain: NAGVMQNPRHLVRRRGQEARLRCSPMKGHSHVYWYRQLPEEGLKFMVYLQKENIIDESGMPKERFSAEFPKEGPSILRIQQVVRGDSAAYFCASSPGQAGMNTEAFFGQGTRLTVV.